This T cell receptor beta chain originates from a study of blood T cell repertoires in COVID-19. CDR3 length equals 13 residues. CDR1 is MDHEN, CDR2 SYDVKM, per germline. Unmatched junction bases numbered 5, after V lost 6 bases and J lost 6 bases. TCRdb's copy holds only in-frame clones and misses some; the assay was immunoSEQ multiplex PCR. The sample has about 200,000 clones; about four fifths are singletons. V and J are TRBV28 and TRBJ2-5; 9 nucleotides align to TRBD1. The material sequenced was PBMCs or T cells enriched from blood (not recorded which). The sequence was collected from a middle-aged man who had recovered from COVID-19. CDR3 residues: CASREQGAKTQYF. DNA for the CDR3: TGTGCCAGCAGAGAACAGGGGGCGAAGACCCAGTACTTC.